This is a list of T cell receptor beta chains from one sample in a study of cytomegalovirus exposure and HLA in healthy donors. The method was immunoSEQ multiplex PCR; TCRdb's version includes in-frame clones alone and lacks a portion of them. The sample records about 160,000 clones, roughly 77% being singletons. Sequencing was performed on PBMCs. These receptors were obtained from a human donor in good health. CDR3s include the opening cysteine and the closing phenylalanine or tryptophan. D genes are given only for firm matches. Size tells how often a clone was seen (once, few, many) or the class of an expanded clone, and some rows leave it out.

v_call,j_call,clone_size,d_call,cdr3_nt,cdr3_aa
TRBV2,TRBJ2-3,NA,TRBD2,TGTGCCAGCAGTGGTCGACTAGCGGGAGGAGGCGGTACGCAGTATTTT,CASSGRLAGGGGTQYF
TRBV6-5,TRBJ1-4,NA,TRBD1,TGTGCCAGCAGTTACGAAGGGGGCGCGCATGAAAAACTGTTTTTT,CASSYEGGAHEKLFF
TRBV7-2,TRBJ1-5,once,TRBD1,TGTGCCAGCAGCTTATGGGCCAGGGGGAGACAGCCCCAGCATTTT,CASSLWARGRQPQHF
TRBV12-5,TRBJ1-1,NA,TRBD1,TGTGCTAGTTGTCCGACAGGGGGGAACACTGAAGCTTTCTTT,CASCPTGGNTEAFF
TRBV5-6,TRBJ1-1,NA,TRBD1,TGTGCCAGCAGGACCGTTACAGGGGGCGCACAGAACACTGAAGCTTTCTTT,CASRTVTGGAQNTEAFF
TRBV5-6,TRBJ2-2,NA,NA,TGTGCCAGCAGCTTGGTTGGGGCAGGGCGGTACACCGGGGAGCTGTTTTTT,CASSLVGAGRYTGELFF
TRBV2,TRBJ1-5,NA,TRBD1,TGTGCCAGCGGGACAGGGGTTGAGAATCAGCCCCAGCATTTT,CASGTGVENQPQHF
TRBV10-3,TRBJ2-5,NA,TRBD2,TGTGCCATCAGTGATGGGCTAGCGGGATTGGGGGAGACCCAGTACTTC,CAISDGLAGLGETQYF
TRBV5-4,TRBJ2-1,NA,NA,TGTGCCAGCAGCCTTGGGGAGAGATACAATGAGCAGTTCTTC,CASSLGERYNEQFF
TRBV6-5,TRBJ2-7,NA,TRBD1,TGTGCCAGCAGTTACTCCCCGGACAGGGCATCTTACGAGCAGTACTTC,CASSYSPDRASYEQYF
TRBV28,TRBJ2-7,NA,TRBD2,TGTGCCAGCTTGGGGCGGGAGGGCCTCAGGGAGCAGTACTTC,CASLGREGLREQYF
TRBV28,TRBJ2-7,NA,NA,TGTGCCAGCAGTTCCCCAGCCAAGACAGCCTCCTACGAGCAGTACTTC,CASSSPAKTASYEQYF
TRBV7-6,TRBJ2-7,NA,TRBD2,TGTGCCAGCAGCTTACTTTCGGGGGGCGAGCAGTACTTC,CASSLLSGGEQYF
TRBV7-9,TRBJ2-5,NA,TRBD2,TGTGCCAGCAGTTCTGGGGTGAGCGGGAGTGTAGAGACCCAGTACTTC,CASSSGVSGSVETQYF
TRBV7-2,TRBJ1-1,NA,NA,TGTGCCAGCAGCCTACTCACGGGGAACACTGAAGCTTTCTTT,CASSLLTGNTEAFF
TRBV7-9,TRBJ1-1,NA,NA,TGTGCCAGCAGCTACTCTGGACCGCCCGGGGGGGCTTTCTTT,CASSYSGPPGGAFF
TRBV28,TRBJ1-6,NA,NA,TGTGCCAGCAGTTTGGACTCCGGACGGTCACCCCTCCACTTT,CASSLDSGRSPLHF
TRBV5-8,TRBJ2-7,NA,TRBD2,TGTGCCAGCAGCTCCCACTCGACTAGCGGGCCATCCTACGAGCAGTACTTC,CASSSHSTSGPSYEQYF
TRBV5-4,TRBJ1-2,NA,NA,TGTGCCAGCAGCTTTCAAGGGGGTTGTGGCTACACCTTC,CASSFQGGCGYTF
TRBV6-1,TRBJ1-6,few,NA,TGTGCCAGCACCCGAGGTACAGGGCCTTCACCCCTCCACTTT,CASTRGTGPSPLHF
TRBV28,TRBJ1-1,NA,NA,TGTGCCAGCAGTTTACAGGGGCTCCTGAACACTGAAGCTTTCTTT,CASSLQGLLNTEAFF
TRBV11-2,TRBJ2-7,few,TRBD2,TGTGCCAGCAGCCCCTGGACTAGCGGCTCCTACGAGCAGTACTTC,CASSPWTSGSYEQYF
TRBV7-9,TRBJ2-5,NA,NA,TGTGCCAGCAGCTTACCGATGGCAGGGGAACAAGAGACCCAGTACTTC,CASSLPMAGEQETQYF
TRBV19,TRBJ2-7,NA,TRBD1,TGTGCCAGTAAGGGACAGGGATCCTACGAGCAGTACTTC,CASKGQGSYEQYF
TRBV6-5,TRBJ2-3,NA,NA,TGTGCCAGCAAGATCACGGGTGCTAGCACAGATACGCAGTATTTT,CASKITGASTDTQYF
TRBV4-3,TRBJ2-2,NA,NA,TGCGCCAGCAGCCAAGATGCGGGAATGGCCGGGGAGCTGTTTTTT,CASSQDAGMAGELFF
TRBV5-1,TRBJ1-1,NA,NA,TGCGCCAGCAGCTTGCTAGCGTACACTGAAGCTTTCTTT,CASSLLAYTEAFF
TRBV9,TRBJ1-5,NA,NA,TGTGCCAGCAGCATGGACGGGGATCAGCCCCAGCATTTT,CASSMDGDQPQHF
TRBV19,TRBJ2-2,NA,TRBD1,TGTGCCAGCCAAGGACAGGGGGCGACCGGGGAGCTGTTTTTT,CASQGQGATGELFF
TRBV5-4,TRBJ2-3,NA,TRBD1,TGTGCCAGCAGACCTGGACAGGGGGTAATTTCAGATACGCAGTATTTT,CASRPGQGVISDTQYF
TRBV4-3,TRBJ1-3,once,NA,TGCGCCAGCAGCCAAGAGGACAGTATCATTGGAAACACCATATATTTT,CASSQEDSIIGNTIYF
TRBV30,TRBJ1-1,few,NA,TGTGCCTGGAGTGAAGGCAGGTCGGCTTTCTTT,CAWSEGRSAFF
TRBV28,TRBJ1-5,NA,TRBD1,TGTGCCAGCAGTTCTAGGACAGGTGGGGGTCAGCCCCAGCATTTT,CASSSRTGGGQPQHF
TRBV5-1,TRBJ1-4,few,TRBD1,TGCGCCAGCAGCTTGCGACAGGGTGGTGAAAAACTGTTTTTT,CASSLRQGGEKLFF
TRBV29-1,TRBJ1-1,NA,TRBD1,TGCAGCGCCGCAGGGGGCTCCCCAGGCACTGAAGCTTTCTTT,CSAAGGSPGTEAFF
TRBV2,TRBJ1-6,NA,NA,TGTGCCAGCAGCCCGGCCGGGACTCGTTCACCCCTCCACTTT,CASSPAGTRSPLHF
TRBV2,TRBJ2-3,NA,NA,TGTGCCAGCAGTGAGTTGACGAGGGAGACAGATACGCAGTATTTT,CASSELTRETDTQYF
TRBV5-3,TRBJ2-7,once,NA,TGTGCCAGAAGCTTGGCCGATCCCCAGTACGAGCAGTACTTC,CARSLADPQYEQYF
TRBV5-6,TRBJ2-2,NA,TRBD2,TGTGCCAGCAGCTTTAGGACTAGCGGGGGGGTTAACGCCGGGGAGCTGTTTTTT,CASSFRTSGGVNAGELFF
TRBV7-9,TRBJ1-3,NA,NA,TGTGCCAGCAGCTCCGGACAGAACTCTGGAAACACCATATATTTT,CASSSGQNSGNTIYF
TRBV4-1,TRBJ1-2,NA,NA,TGCGCCAGCAGCCAGGATTCCGGACAGCTCTATGGCTACACCTTC,CASSQDSGQLYGYTF
TRBV14,TRBJ2-5,NA,NA,TGTGCCAGCAGCCAACAGGGGTACCAAGAGACCCAGTACTTC,CASSQQGYQETQYF
TRBV30,TRBJ2-1,NA,NA,TGTGCCTGGAGTGTTAGCCGCACCTACAATGAGCAGTTCTTC,CAWSVSRTYNEQFF
TRBV7-2,TRBJ2-1,once,NA,TGTGCCAGCAGCGAGGGACTGTACAATGAGCAGTTCTTC,CASSEGLYNEQFF
TRBV6-1,TRBJ1-4,NA,TRBD1,TGTGCCAGCGGAACAGGGGGAAGGGCTAATGAAAAACTGTTTTTT,CASGTGGRANEKLFF
TRBV9,TRBJ2-1,NA,NA,TGTGCCAGCAGCGTAGTTAGTGGTAGCGGCTCGGGGAATGAGCAGTTCTTC,CASSVVSGSGSGNEQFF
TRBV27,TRBJ1-5,NA,NA,TGTGCCAGCAGTTTGGTAGGGGAGGCTCAGCCCCAGCATTTT,CASSLVGEAQPQHF
TRBV5-6,TRBJ2-1,few,TRBD2,TGTGCCAGCAGCTTGGTTAGCGGGAGGGACAATGAGCAGTTCTTC,CASSLVSGRDNEQFF
TRBV28,TRBJ2-1,NA,TRBD1,TGTGCCTGCAGCAGGGGGCTGGGTATTGAGCAGTTCTTC,CACSRGLGIEQFF
TRBV7-9,TRBJ2-7,once,NA,TGTGCCAGCAGCTTAGCGACGGACAGTTCCTACGAGCAGTACTTC,CASSLATDSSYEQYF